This TCR beta chain is from a study of monozygotic twins with inflammatory bowel disease. Per individual sample, eight separate reactions were used to make cDNA. The study subjected TCRalpha and TCRbeta cDNA to two nested PCRs of 16 and 9 cycles. With the 5' RACE reads reprocessed, TCRdb shows one record per CDR3 protein and no DNA. This sample's table reports 200,000 to 250,000 distinct CDR3 sequences. Study findings and constraints: Distinction of different T cell subtypes was not possible.

About this clonotype itself: Its antigen is unidentified.

Germline V gene data show CDR1 as SEHNR and CDR2 as FQNEAQ (reference sequence). This CDR3 comprises 12 residues. This sequence originates from a human donor with ulcerative colitis or Crohn's disease, or a healthy co-twin of an affected twin (not recorded which). The V gene is TRBV7-9, the J gene TRBJ1-2; the TCRdb call, TRBD1, lacks DNA for checking. Sequencing was carried out using blood. CDR3 region: CASSLEQGGYTF.